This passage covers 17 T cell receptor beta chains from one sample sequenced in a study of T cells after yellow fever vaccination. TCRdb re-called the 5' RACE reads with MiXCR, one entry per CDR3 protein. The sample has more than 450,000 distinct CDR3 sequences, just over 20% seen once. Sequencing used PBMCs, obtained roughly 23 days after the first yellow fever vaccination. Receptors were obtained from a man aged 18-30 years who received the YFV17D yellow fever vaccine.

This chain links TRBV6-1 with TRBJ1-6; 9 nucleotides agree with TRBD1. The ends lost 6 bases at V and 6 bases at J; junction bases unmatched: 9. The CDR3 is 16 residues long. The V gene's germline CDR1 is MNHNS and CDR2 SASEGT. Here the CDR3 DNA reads TGTGCCAGCAGCCCCGACAGGGGGATAGTTAATTCACCCCTCCACTTT. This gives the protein CASSPDRGIVNSPLHF.

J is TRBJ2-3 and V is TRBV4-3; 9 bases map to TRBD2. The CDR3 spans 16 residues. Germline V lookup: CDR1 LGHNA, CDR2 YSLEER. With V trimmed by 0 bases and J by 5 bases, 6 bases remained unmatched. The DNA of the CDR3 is TGCGCCAGCAGCCAAGATCTAGCGGGGACCGGAGATACGCAGTATTTT. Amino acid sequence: CASSQDLAGTGDTQYF.

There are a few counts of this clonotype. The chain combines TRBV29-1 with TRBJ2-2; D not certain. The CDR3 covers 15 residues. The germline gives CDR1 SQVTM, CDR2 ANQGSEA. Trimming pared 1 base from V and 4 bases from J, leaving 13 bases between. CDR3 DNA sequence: TGCAGCGTTGAAGTTACGGGTGCGGTCACCGGGGAGCTGTTTTTT. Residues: CSVEVTGAVTGELFF.

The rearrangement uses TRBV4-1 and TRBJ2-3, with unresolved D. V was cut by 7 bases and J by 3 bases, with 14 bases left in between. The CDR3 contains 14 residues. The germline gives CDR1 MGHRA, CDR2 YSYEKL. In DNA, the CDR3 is TGCGCCAGCAAGTCCCCCCTGGGGACAGATACGCAGTATTTT. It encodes CASKSPLGTDTQYF.

The CDR3 sequence is CASRLTGYTDTQYF. In DNA form, the CDR3 reads TGTGCCAGCAGACTTACAGGGTACACAGATACGCAGTATTTT. The V and J genes are TRBV6-1 and TRBJ2-3, with a weak D call TRBD1 (6 bases). The CDR3 sequence is 14 residues long. CDR1 is MNHNS, CDR2 SASEGT, per germline. V dropped 6 bases and J dropped 2 bases, with 12 bases sitting between them.

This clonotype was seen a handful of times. This chain's CDR3 is CAWNGGTSTDTQYF. The CDR3 region has the DNA TGTGCCTGGAATGGCGGGACTAGCACAGATACGCAGTATTTT. V gene TRBV30 combines with J gene TRBJ2-3; a weak D match, TRBD2 (6 bases). Trimming cost V 4 bases and J 0 bases, with 11 bases left between them. Germline CDR1 and CDR2: GTSNPN and SVGIG (reference sequence). This CDR3 is built from 14 residues.

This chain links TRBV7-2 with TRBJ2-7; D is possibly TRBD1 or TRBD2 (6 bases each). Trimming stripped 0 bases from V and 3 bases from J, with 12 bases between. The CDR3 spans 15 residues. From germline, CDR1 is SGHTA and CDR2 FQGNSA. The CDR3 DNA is TGTGCCAGCAGCTTAGCCCCAGGGGAGGTCTACGAGCAGTACTTC. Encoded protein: CASSLAPGEVYEQYF.

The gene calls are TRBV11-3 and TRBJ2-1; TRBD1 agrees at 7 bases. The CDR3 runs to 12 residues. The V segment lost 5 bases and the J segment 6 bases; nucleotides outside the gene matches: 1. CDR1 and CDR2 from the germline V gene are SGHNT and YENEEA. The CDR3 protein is CASSQGVNEQFF. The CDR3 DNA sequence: TGTGCCAGCAGCCAGGGGGTCAATGAGCAGTTCTTC.

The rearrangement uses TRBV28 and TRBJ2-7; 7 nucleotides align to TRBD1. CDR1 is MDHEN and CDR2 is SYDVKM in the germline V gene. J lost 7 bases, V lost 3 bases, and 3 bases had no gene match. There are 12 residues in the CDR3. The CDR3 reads CASSFTGEEQYV. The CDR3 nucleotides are TGTGCCAGCAGTTTTACAGGGGAAGAGCAGTACGTC.

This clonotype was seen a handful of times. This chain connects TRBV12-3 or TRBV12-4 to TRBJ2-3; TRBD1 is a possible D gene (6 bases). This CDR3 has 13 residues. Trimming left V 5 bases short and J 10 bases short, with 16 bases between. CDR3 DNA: TGTGCCAGCAGTCAACACAGGGATACATCGCAGTATTTT. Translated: CASSQHRDTSQYF.

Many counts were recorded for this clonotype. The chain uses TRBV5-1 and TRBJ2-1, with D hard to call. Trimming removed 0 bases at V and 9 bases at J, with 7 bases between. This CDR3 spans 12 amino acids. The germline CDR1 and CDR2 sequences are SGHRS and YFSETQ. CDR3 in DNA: TGCGCCAGCAGCTTGGTGATGGGTGAGCAGTTCTTC. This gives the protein CASSLVMGEQFF.

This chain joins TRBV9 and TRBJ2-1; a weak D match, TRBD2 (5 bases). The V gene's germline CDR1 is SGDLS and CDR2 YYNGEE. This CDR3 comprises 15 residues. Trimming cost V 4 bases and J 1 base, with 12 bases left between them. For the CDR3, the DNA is TGTGCCAGCAGCATAGGGCCGGGGTCCTACAATGAGCAGTTCTTC. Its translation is CASSIGPGSYNEQFF.

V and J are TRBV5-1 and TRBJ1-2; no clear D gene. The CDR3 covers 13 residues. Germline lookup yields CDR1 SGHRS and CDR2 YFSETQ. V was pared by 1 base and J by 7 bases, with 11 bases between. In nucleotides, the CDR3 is TGCGCCAGCAGCTTGATGGCAGAAGGTGGCTACACCTTC. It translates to CASSLMAEGGYTF.

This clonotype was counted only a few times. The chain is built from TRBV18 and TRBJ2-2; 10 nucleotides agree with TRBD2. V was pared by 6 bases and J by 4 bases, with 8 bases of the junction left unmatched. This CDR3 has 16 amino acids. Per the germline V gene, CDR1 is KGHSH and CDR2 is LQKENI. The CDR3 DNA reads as TGTGCCAGCTCGTCTAGCGGGGGAGGACTCACCGGGGAGCTGTTTTTT. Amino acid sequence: CASSSSGGGLTGELFF.

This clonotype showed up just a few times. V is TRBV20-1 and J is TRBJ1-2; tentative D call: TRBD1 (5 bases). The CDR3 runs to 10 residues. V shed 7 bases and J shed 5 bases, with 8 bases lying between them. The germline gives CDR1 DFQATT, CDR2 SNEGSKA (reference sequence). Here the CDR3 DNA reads TGCAGTGTCGGGGGGTATGGCTACACCTTC. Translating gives CSVGGYGYTF.

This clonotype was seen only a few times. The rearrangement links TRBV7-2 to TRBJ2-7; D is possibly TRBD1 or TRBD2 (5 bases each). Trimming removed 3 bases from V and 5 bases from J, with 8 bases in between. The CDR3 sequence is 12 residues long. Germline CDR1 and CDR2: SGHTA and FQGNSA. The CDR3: CASSFGAHEQYV. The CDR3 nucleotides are TGTGCCAGCAGCTTCGGGGCCCACGAGCAGTACGTC.

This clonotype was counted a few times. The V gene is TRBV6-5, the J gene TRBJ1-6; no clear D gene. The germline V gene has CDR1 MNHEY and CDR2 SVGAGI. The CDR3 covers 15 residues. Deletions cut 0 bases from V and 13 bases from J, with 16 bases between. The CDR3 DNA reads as TGTGCCAGCAGTTACTCGATTATTGTTATAGGTCCCCTCCACTTT. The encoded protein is CASSYSIIVIGPLHF.